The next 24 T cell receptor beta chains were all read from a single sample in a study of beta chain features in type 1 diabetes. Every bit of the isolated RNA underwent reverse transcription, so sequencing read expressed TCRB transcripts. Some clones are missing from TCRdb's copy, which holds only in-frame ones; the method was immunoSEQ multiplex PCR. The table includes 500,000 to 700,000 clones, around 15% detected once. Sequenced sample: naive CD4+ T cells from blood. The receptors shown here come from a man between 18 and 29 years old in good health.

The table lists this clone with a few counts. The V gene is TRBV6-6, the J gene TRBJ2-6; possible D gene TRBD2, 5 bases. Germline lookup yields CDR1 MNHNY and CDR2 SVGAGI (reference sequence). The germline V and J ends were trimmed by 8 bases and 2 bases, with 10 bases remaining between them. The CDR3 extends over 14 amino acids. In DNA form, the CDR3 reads TGTGCCAGCCGGCTGGAGGCTGGGGCCAACGTCCTGACTTTC. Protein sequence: CASRLEAGANVLTF.

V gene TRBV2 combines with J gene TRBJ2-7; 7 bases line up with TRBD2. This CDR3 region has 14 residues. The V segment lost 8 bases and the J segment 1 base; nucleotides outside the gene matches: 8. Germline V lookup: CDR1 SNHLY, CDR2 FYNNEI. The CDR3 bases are TGTGCCAGCGCCTCGTCTAGCGGATCCTACGAGCAGTACTTC. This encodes CASASSSGSYEQYF.

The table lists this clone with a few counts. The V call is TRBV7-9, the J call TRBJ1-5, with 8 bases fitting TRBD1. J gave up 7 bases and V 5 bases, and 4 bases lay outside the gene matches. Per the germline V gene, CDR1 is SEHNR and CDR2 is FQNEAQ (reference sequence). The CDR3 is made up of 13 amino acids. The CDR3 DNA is TGTGCCAGCAGCCACGGACAGGGCCAGCCCCAGCATTTT. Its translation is CASSHGQGQPQHF. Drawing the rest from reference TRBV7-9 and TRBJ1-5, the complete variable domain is DTGVSQNPRHKITKRGQNVTFRCDPISEHNRLYWYRQTLGQGPEFLTYFQNEAQLEKSRLLSDRFSAERPKGSFSTLEIQRTEQGDSAMYLCASSHGQGQPQHFGDGTRLSIL.

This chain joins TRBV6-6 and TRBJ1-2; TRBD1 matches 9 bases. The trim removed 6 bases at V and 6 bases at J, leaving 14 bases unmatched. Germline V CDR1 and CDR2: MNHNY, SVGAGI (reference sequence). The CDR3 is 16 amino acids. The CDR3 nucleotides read TGTGCCAGCAGAACCCCGGGACAGGGAAAGGTTCATGGCTACACCTTC. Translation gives CASRTPGQGKVHGYTF.

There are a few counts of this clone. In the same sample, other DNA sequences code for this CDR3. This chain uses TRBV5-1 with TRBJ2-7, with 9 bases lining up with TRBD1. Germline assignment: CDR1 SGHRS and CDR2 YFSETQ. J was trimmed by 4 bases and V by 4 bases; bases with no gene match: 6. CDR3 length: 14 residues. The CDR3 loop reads CASSTGTGSYEQYF. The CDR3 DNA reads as TGCGCCAGCAGCACCGGGACAGGGAGTTACGAGCAGTACTTC.

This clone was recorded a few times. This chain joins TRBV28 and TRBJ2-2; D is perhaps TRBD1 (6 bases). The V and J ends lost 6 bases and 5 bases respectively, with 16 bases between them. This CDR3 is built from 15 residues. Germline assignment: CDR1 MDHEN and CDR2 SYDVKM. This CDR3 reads CASRLIQGITGELFF. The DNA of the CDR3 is TGTGCCAGCAGGTTGATACAGGGTATTACCGGGGAGCTGTTTTTT. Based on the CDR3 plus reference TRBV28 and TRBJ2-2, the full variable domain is DVKVTQSSRYLVKRTGEKVFLECVQDMDHENMFWYRQDPGLGLRLIYFSYDVKMKEKGDIPEGYSVSREKKERFSLILESASTNQTSMYLCASRLIQGITGELFFGEGSRLTVL.

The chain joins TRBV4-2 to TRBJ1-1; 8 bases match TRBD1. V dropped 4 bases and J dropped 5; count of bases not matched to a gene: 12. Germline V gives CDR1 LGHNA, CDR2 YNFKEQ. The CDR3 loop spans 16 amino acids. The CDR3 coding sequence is TGTGCCAGCAGCCGCCAAACAGGGGGGAGGAGAACTGAAGCTTTCTTT. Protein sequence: CASSRQTGGRRTEAFF.

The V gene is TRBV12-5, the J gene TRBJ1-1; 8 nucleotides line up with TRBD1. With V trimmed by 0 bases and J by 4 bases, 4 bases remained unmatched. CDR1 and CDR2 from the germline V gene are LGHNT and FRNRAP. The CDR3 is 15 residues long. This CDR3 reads CASGLVTGGSTEAFF. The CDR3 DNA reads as TGTGCTAGTGGTTTGGTAACAGGGGGATCCACTGAAGCTTTCTTT.

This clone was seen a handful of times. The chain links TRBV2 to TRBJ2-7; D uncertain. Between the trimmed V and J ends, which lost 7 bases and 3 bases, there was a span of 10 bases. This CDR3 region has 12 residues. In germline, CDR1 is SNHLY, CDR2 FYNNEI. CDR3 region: CASTIYSYEQYF. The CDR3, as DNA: TGTGCCAGCACCATCTACAGCTACGAGCAGTACTTC.

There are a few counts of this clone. CDR3 loop: CASSVEGRANTQYF. DNA for the CDR3: TGTGCCAGCAGCGTAGAAGGGAGGGCGAACACGCAGTATTTT. J is TRBJ2-3 and V is TRBV9; 7 bases are shared with TRBD2. Germline V gene data show CDR1 as SGDLS and CDR2 as YYNGEE. The ends lost 0 bases at V and 9 bases at J; junction bases unmatched: 7. The CDR3 is made up of 14 amino acids.

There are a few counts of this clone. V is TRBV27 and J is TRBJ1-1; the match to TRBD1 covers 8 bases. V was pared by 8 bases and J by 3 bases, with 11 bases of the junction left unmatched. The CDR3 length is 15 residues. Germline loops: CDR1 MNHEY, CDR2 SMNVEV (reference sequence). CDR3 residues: CASAPGQGLYTEAFF. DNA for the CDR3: TGTGCCAGCGCACCTGGACAGGGCCTTTACACTGAAGCTTTCTTT.

The CDR3 sequence: CASSLDSRTQYF. Written as DNA, the CDR3 is TGTGCCAGCAGCTTGGACAGCCGGACCCAGTACTTC. V is TRBV11-2 and J is TRBJ2-5, with a weak D call TRBD1 (6 bases). Germline V CDR1 and CDR2: SGHAT, FQNNGV. This CDR3 has 12 residues. Trimming pared 3 bases from V and 7 bases from J, leaving 9 bases between.

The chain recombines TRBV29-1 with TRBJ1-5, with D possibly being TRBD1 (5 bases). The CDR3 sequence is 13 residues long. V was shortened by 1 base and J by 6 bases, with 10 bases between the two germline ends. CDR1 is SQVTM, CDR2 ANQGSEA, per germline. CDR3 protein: CSVEVDRGQPQHF. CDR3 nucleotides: TGCAGCGTTGAAGTGGATAGGGGTCAGCCCCAGCATTTT.

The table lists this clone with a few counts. The CDR3 protein is CASSKAPGTSSGELFF. DNA of the CDR3: TGTGCCAGCAGCAAGGCCCCCGGGACTAGCTCCGGGGAGCTGTTTTTT. The chain employs TRBV21-1 and TRBJ2-2; the table's D call, TRBD2, has no DNA check behind it. TRBV21-1 corresponds to a pseudogene. CDR3 length equals 16 residues.

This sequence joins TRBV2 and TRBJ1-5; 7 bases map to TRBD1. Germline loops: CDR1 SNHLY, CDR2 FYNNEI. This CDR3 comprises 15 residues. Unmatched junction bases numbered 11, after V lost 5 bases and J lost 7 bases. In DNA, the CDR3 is TGTGCCAGCAGTCCACAGGGGTTCTTTTGGCAGCCCCAGCATTTT. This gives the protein CASSPQGFFWQPQHF.

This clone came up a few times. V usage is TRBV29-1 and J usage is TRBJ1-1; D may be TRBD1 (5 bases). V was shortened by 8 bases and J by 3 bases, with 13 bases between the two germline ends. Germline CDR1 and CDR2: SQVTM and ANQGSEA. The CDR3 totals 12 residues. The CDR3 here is CSTAWGYTEAFF. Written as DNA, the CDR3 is TGCAGCACGGCGTGGGGGTACACTGAAGCTTTCTTT.

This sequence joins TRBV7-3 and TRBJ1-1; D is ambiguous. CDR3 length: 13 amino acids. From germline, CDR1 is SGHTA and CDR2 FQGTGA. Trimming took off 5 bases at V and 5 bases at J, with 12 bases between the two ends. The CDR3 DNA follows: TGTGCCAGCAGCCCAGGCCCATATACTGAAGCTTTCTTT. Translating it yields CASSPGPYTEAFF. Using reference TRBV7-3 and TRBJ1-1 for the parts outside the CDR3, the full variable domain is GAGVSQTPSNKVTEKGKYVELRCDPISGHTALYWYRQSLGQGPEFLIYFQGTGAADDSGLPNDRFFAVRPEGSVSTLKIQRTERGDSAVYLCASSPGPYTEAFFGQGTRLTVV.

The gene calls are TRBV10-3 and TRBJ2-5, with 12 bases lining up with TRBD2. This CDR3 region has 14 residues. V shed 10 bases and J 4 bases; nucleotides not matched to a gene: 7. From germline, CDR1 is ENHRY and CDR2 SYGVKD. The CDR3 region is CATRLAGAPETQYF. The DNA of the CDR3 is TGTGCCACTAGACTAGCGGGAGCCCCAGAGACCCAGTACTTC.

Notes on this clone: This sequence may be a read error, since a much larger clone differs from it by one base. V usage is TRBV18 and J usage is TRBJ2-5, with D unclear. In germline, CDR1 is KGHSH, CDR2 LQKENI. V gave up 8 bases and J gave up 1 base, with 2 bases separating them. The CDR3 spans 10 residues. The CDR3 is CASRQETQYF. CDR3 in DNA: TGTGCCAGCCGCCAAGAGACCCAGTACTTC.

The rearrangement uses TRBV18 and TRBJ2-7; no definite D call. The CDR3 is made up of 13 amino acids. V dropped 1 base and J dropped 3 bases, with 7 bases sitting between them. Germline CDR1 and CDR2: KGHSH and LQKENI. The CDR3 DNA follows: TGTGCCAGCTCACCACGACACTTCTACGAGCAGTACTTC. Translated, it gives CASSPRHFYEQYF. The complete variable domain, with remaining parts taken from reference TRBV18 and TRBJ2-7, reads NAGVMQNPRHLVRRRGQEARLRCSPMKGHSHVYWYRQLPEEGLKFMVYLQKENIIDESGMPKERFSAEFPKEGPSILRIQQVVRGDSAAYFCASSPRHFYEQYFGPGTRLTVT.

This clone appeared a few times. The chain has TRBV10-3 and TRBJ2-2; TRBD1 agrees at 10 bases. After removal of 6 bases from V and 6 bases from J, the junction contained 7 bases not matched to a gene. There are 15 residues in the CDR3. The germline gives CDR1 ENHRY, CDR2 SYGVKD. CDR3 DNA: TGTGCCATCAGCCGGACAGGGGGGATGTCCGGGGAGCTGTTTTTT. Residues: CAISRTGGMSGELFF.

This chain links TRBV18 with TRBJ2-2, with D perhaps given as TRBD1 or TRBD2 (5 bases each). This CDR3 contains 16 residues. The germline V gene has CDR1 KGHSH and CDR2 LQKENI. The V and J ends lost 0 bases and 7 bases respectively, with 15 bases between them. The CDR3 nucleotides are TGTGCCAGCTCACCACCGGGAGCAGGGAAGAACGGGGAGCTGTTTTTT. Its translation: CASSPPGAGKNGELFF.

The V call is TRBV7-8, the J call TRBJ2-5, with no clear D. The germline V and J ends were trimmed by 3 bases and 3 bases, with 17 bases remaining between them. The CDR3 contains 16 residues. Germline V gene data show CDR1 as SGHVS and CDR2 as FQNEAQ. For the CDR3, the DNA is TGTGCCAGCAGCTTTGGACGCCCCATAGGAAAAGAGACCCAGTACTTC. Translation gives CASSFGRPIGKETQYF.

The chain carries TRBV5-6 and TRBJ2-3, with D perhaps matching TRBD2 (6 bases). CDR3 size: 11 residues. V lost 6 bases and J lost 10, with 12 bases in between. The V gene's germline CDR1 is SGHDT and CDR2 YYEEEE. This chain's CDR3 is CASMAWGAQYF. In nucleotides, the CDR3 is TGTGCCAGCATGGCGTGGGGGGCGCAGTATTTT.